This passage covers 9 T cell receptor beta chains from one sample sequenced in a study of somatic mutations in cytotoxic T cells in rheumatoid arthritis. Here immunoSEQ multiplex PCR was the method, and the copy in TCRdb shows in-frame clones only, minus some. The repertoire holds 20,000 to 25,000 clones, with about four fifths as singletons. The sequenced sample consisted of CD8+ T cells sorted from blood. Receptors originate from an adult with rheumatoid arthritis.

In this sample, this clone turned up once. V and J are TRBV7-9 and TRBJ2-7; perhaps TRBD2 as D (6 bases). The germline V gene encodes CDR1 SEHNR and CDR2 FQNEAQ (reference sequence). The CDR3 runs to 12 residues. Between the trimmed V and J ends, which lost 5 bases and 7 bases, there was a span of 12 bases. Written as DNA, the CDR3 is TGTGCCAGCAGCCCCTTTGGGGGGGAGCAGTACTTC. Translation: CASSPFGGEQYF.

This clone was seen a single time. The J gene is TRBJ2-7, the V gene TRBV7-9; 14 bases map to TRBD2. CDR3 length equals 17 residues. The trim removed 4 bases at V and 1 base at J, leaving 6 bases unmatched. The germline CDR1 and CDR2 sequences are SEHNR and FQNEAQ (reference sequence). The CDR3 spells CASSSGLAGEDSYEQYF. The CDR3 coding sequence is TGTGCCAGCAGCTCGGGACTAGCGGGGGAAGATTCCTACGAGCAGTACTTC. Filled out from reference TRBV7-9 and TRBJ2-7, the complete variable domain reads DTGVSQNPRHKITKRGQNVTFRCDPISEHNRLYWYRQTLGQGPEFLTYFQNEAQLEKSRLLSDRFSAERPKGSFSTLEIQRTEQGDSAMYLCASSSGLAGEDSYEQYFGPGTRLTVT.

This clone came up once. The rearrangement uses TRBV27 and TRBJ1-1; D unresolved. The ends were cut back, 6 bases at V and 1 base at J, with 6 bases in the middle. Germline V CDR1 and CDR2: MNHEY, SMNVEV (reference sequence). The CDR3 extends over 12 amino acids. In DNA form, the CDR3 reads TGTGCCAGCAGGGCAGGGAACACTGAAGCTTTCTTT. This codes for CASRAGNTEAFF.

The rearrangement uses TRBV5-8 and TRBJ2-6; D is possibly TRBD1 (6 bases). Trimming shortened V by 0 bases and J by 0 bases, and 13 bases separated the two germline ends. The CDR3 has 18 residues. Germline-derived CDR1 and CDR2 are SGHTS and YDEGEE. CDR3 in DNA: TGTGCCAGCAGCTTGGATCCAGGGGTCATCTCTGGGGCCAACGTCCTGACTTTC. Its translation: CASSLDPGVISGANVLTF.

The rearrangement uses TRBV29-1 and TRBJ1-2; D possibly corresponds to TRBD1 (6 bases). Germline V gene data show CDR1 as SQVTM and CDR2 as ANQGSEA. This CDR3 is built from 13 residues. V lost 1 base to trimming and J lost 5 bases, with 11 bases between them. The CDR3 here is CSVEVRDTYGYTF. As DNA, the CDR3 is TGCAGCGTTGAAGTCCGGGACACTTATGGCTACACCTTC. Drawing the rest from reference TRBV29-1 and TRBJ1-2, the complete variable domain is SAVISQKPSRDICQRGTSLTIQCQVDSQVTMMFWYRQQPGQSLTLIATANQGSEATYESGFVIDKFPISRPNLTFSTLTVSNMSPEDSSIYLCSVEVRDTYGYTFGSGTRLTVV.

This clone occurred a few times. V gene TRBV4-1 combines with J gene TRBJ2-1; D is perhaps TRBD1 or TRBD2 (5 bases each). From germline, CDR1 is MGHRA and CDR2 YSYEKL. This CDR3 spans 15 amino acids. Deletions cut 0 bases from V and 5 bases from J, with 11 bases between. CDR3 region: CASSQEGTRHNEQFF. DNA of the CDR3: TGCGCCAGCAGCCAAGAGGGGACCAGACACAATGAGCAGTTCTTC.

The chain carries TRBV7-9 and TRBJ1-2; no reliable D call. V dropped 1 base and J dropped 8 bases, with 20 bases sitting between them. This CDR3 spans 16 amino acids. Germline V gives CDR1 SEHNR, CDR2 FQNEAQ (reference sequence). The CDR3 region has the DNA TGTGCCAGCAGCTTAGTTAGGGCAGCCAACTATAAGGGCTACACCTTC. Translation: CASSLVRAANYKGYTF.

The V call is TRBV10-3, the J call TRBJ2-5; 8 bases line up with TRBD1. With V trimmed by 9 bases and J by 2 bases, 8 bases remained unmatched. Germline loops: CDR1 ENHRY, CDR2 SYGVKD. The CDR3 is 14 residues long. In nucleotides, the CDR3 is TGTGCCATAGGAAAAGGACAGGGACAAGAGACCCAGTACTTC. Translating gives CAIGKGQGQETQYF.

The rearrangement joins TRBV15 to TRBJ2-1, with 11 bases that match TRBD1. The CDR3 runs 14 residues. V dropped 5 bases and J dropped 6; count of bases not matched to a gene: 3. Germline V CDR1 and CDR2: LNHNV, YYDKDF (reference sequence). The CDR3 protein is CATSPGTGGNEQFF. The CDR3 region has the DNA TGTGCCACCAGCCCCGGGACAGGGGGCAATGAGCAGTTCTTC.